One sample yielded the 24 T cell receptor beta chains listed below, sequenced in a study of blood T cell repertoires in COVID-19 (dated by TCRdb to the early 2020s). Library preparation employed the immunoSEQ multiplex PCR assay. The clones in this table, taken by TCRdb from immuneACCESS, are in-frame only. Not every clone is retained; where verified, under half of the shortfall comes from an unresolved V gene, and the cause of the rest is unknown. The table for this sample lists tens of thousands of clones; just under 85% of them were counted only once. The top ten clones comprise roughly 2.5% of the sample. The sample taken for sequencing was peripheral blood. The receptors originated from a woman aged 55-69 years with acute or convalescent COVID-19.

The CDR3 spells CASSLVTNTDTQYF. The DNA for the CDR3 is TGTGCCAGCAGCTTAGTGACTAACACAGATACGCAGTATTTT. The chain links TRBV7-9 to TRBJ2-3, with D possibly matching TRBD2 (5 bases). The CDR3 loop spans 14 amino acids. Germline-derived CDR1 and CDR2 are SEHNR and FQNEAQ (reference sequence). V lost 1 base to trimming and J lost 2 bases, with 7 bases between them.

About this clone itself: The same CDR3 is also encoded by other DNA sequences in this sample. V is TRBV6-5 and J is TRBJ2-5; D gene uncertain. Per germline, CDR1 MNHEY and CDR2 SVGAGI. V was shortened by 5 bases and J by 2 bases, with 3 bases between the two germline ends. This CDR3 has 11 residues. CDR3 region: CASSRQETQYF. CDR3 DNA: TGTGCCAGCAGTCGTCAAGAGACCCAGTACTTC.

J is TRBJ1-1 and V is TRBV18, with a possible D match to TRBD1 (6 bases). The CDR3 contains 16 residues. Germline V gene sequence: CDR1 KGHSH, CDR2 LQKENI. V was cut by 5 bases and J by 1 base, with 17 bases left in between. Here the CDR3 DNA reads TGTGCCAGCTCATTAGCTCCGGGACAATGGAACACTGAAGCTTTCTTT. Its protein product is CASSLAPGQWNTEAFF.

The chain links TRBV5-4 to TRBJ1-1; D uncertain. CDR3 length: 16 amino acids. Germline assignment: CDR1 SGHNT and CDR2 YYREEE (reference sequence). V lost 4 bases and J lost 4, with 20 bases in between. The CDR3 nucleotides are TGTGCCAGCAGCCATCCATTGGCCGGAGGGAGCACTGAAGCTTTCTTT. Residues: CASSHPLAGGSTEAFF.

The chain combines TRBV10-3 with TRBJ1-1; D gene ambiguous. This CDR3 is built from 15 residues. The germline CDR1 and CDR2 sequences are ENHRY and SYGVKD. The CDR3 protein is CATTSEASPNTEAFF. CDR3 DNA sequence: TGTGCTACGACTTCCGAGGCCTCCCCCAACACTGAAGCTTTCTTT.

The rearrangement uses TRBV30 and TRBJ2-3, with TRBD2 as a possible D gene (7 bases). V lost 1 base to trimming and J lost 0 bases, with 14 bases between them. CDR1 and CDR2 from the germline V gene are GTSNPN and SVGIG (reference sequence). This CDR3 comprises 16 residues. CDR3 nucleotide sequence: TGTGCCTGGAGTGGGAGGGGGGGCCTGAGCACAGATACGCAGTATTTT. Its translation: CAWSGRGGLSTDTQYF.

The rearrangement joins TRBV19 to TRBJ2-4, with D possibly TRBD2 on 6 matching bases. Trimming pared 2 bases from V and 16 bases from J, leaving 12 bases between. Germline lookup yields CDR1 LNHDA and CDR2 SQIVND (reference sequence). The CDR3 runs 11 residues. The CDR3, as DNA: TGTGCCAGTAGTATAAGGGAGGTTCCTTACTTC. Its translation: CASSIREVPYF.

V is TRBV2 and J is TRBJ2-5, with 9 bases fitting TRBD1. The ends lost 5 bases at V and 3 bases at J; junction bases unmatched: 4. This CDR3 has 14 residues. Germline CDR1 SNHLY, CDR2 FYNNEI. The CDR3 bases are TGTGCCAGCAGTCCGGGACAGGGTAAAGAGACCCAGTACTTC. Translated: CASSPGQGKETQYF. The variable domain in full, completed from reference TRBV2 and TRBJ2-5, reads EPEVTQTPSHQVTQMGQEVILRCVPISNHLYFYWYRQILGQKVEFLVSFYNNEISEKSEIFDDQFSVERPDGSNFTLKIRSTKLEDSAMYFCASSPGQGKETQYFGPGTRLLVL.

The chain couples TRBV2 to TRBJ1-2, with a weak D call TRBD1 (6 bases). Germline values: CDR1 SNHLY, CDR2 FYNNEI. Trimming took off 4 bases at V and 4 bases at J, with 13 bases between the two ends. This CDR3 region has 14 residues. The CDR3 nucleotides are TGTGCCAGCAGTGTTGGCAGGGGCGGCTATGGCTACACCTTC. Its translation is CASSVGRGGYGYTF.

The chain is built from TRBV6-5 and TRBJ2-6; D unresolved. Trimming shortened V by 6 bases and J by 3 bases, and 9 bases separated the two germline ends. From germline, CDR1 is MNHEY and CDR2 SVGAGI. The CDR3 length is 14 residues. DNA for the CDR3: TGTGCCAGCAGCTCGGGTGGTGGGGCCAACGTCCTGACTTTC. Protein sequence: CASSSGGGANVLTF.

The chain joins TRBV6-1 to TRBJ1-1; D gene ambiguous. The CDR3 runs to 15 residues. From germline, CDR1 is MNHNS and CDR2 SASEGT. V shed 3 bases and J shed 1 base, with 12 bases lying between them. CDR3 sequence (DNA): TGTGCCAGCAGTGAGTTTGCCGGTTCGAACACTGAAGCTTTCTTT. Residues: CASSEFAGSNTEAFF.

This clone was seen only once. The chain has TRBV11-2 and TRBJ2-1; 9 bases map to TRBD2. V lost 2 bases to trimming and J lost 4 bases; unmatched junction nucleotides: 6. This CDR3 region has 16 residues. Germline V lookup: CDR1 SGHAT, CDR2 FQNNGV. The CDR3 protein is CASSLIPSGTYNEQFF. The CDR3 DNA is TGTGCCAGCAGCTTAATCCCTAGCGGGACTTACAATGAGCAGTTCTTC.

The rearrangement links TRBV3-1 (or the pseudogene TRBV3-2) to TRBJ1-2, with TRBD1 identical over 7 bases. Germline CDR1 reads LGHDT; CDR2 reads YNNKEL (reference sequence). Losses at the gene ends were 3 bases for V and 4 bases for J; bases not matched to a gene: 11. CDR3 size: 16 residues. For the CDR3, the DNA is TGTGCCAGCAGCCATGCCTCGACAGGGTATACCTATGGCTACACCTTC. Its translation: CASSHASTGYTYGYTF.

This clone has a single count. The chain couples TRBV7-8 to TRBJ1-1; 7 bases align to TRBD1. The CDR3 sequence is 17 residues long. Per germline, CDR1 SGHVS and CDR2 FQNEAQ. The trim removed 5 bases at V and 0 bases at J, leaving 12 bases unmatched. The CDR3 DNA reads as TGTGCCAGCAGCCCGTTCGCGACAGGGAAAATGAACACTGAAGCTTTCTTT. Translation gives CASSPFATGKMNTEAFF. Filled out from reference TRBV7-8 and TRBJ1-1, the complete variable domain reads GAGVSQSPRYKVAKRGQDVALRCDPISGHVSLFWYQQALGQGPEFLTYFQNEAQLDKSGLPSDRFFAERPEGSVSTLKIQRTQQEDSAVYLCASSPFATGKMNTEAFFGQGTRLTVV.

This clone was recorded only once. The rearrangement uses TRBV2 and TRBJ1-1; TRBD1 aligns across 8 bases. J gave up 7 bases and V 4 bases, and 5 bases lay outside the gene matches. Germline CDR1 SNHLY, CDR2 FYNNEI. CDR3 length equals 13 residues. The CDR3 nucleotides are TGTGCCAGCAGTGTGGACAGGGCGGGTGAAGCTTTCTTT. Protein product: CASSVDRAGEAFF.

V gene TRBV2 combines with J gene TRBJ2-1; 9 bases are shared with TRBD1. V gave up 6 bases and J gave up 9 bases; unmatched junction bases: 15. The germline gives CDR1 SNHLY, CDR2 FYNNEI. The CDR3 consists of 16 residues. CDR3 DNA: TGTGCCAGCAGGGGACCCGGGACAGGGCCTAATAGTGAGCAGTTCTTC. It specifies CASRGPGTGPNSEQFF.

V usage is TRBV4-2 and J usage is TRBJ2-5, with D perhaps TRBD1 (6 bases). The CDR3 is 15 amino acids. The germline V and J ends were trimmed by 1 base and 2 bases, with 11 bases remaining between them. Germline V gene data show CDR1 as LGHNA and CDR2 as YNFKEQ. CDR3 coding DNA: TGTGCCAGCAGCCAAGCATCCAGGGGTCAAGAGACCCAGTACTTC. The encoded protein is CASSQASRGQETQYF.

The DNA for the CDR3 is TGTGCCAGCATGCTGGGGGCGGGTAGTGAGACCCAGTACTTC. This encodes CASMLGAGSETQYF. The gene calls are TRBV6-5 and TRBJ2-5; D might be TRBD1 (6 bases). Germline V gene data show CDR1 as MNHEY and CDR2 as SVGAGI. The CDR3 is 14 amino acids. Deletions cut 7 bases from V and 5 bases from J, with 17 bases between.

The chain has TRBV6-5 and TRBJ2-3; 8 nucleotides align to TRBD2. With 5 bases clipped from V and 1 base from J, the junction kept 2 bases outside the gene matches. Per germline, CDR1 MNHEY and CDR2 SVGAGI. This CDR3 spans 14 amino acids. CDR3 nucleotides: TGTGCCAGCAGTATGACTAGCGGCACAGATACGCAGTATTTT. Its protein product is CASSMTSGTDTQYF.

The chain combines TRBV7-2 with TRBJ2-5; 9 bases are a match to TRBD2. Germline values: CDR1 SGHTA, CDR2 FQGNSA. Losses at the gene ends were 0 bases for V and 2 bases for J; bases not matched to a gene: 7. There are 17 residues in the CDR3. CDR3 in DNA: TGTGCCAGCAGCTTAGCGACTAGCGGCCGCTCTCAAGAGACCCAGTACTTC. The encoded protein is CASSLATSGRSQETQYF.

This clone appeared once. In nucleotides, the CDR3 is TGCAGCGGAAGGACTGATTATAATTCACCCCTCCACTTT. This encodes CSGRTDYNSPLHF. This rearrangement joins TRBV29-1 to TRBJ1-6; unclear D gene. The germline CDR1 and CDR2 sequences are SQVTM and ANQGSEA. V was trimmed by 7 bases and J by 4 bases, leaving 11 bases between them. The CDR3 loop spans 13 amino acids.

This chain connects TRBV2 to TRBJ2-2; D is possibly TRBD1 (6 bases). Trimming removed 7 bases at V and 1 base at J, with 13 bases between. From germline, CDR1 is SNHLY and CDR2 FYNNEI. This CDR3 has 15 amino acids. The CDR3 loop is CASKGGQRNTGELFF. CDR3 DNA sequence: TGTGCCAGCAAGGGCGGACAGAGGAACACCGGGGAGCTGTTTTTT.

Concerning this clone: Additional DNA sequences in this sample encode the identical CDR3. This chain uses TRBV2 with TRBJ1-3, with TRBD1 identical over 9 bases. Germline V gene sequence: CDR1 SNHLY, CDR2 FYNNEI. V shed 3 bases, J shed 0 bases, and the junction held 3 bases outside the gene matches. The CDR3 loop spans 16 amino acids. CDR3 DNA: TGTGCCAGCAGTGAGGGACAGGGAAACTCTGGAAACACCATATATTTT. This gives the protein CASSEGQGNSGNTIYF.

CDR3 amino acids: CASDDRANTGELFF. The CDR3 nucleotides read TGTGCCAGTGACGACAGGGCTAACACCGGGGAGCTGTTTTTT. This chain joins TRBV19 and TRBJ2-2; 7 bases align to TRBD1. CDR3 length equals 14 residues. Per the germline V gene, CDR1 is LNHDA and CDR2 is SQIVND (reference sequence). The trim removed 8 bases at V and 2 bases at J, leaving 5 bases unmatched.